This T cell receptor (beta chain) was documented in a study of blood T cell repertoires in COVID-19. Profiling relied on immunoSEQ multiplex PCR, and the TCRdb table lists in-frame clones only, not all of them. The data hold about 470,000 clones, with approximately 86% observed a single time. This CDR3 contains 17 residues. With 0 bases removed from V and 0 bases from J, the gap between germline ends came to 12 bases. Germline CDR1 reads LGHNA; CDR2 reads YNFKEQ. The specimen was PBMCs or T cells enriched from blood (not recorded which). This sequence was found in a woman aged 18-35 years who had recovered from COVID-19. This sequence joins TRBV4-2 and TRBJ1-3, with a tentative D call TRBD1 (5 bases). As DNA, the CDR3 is TGTGCCAGCAGCCAAGACTGGGGCTCCAGCTCTGGAAACACCATATATTTT. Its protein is CASSQDWGSSSGNTIYF.